This T cell receptor beta chain originates from a study of CD8 T cells in Susac syndrome. Looked up from germline, CDR1 is SGHVS and CDR2 is FQNEAQ. The CDR3 has 15 residues. V was clipped by 7 bases and J by 6 bases; unmatched bases: 15. A quantity of roughly 0.5 to 1 ug RNA underwent reverse transcription using random hexamers. MiXCR was run by TCRdb on the immunoSEQ multiplex PCR reads, yielding one entry per CDR3 protein. Of about 250,000 distinct CDR3 sequences detected, roughly 93% appear once; the ten largest clones hold less than 0.075%. The origin of this receptor is a human donor with multiple sclerosis. The sample was CD4+ T cells from PBMCs. This sequence joins TRBV7-8 and TRBJ2-7; 7 bases align to TRBD2. The CDR3 here is CASNKERAGVGEQYF. CDR3 DNA: TGTGCCAGCAACAAGGAAAGGGCGGGGGTAGGCGAGCAGTACTTC. The whole variable domain, filled in from reference TRBV7-8 and TRBJ2-7, reads GAGVSQSPRYKVAKRGQDVALRCDPISGHVSLFWYQQALGQGPEFLTYFQNEAQLDKSGLPSDRFFAERPEGSVSTLKIQRTQQEDSAVYLCASNKERAGVGEQYFGPGTRLTVT.